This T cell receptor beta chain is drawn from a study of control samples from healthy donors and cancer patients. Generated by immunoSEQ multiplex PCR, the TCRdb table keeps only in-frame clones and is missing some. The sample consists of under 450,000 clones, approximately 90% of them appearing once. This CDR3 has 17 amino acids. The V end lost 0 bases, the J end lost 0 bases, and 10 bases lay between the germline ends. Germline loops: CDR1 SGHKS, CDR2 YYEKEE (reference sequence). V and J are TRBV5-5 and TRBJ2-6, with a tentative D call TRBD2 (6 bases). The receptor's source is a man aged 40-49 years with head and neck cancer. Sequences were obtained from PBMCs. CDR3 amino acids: CASSLVRGDSGANVLTF. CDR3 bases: TGTGCCAGCAGCTTGGTGCGGGGAGACTCTGGGGCCAACGTCCTGACTTTC.